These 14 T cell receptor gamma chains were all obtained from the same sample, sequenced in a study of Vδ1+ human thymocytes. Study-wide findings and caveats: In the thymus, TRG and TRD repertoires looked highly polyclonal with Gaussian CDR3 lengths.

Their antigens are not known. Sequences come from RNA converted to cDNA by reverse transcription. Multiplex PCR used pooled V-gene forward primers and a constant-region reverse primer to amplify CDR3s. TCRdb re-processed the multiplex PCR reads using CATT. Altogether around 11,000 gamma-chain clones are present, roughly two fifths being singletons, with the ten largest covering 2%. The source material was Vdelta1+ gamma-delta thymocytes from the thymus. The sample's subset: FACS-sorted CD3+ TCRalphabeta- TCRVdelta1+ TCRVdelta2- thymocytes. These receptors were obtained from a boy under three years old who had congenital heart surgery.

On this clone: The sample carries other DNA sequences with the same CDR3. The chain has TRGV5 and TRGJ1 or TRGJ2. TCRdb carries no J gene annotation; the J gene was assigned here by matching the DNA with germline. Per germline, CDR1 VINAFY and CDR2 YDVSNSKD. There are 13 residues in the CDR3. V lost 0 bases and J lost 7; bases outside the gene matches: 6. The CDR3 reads CATWDRRWYKKLF. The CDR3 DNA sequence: TGTGCCACCTGGGACAGGCGTTGGTATAAGAAACTCTTT.

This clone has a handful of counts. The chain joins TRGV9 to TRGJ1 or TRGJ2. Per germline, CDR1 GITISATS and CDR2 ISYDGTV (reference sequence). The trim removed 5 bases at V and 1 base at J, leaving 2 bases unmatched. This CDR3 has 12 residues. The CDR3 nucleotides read TGTGCCTTGTGGGCAAATTATTATAAGAAACTCTTT. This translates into CALWANYYKKLF.

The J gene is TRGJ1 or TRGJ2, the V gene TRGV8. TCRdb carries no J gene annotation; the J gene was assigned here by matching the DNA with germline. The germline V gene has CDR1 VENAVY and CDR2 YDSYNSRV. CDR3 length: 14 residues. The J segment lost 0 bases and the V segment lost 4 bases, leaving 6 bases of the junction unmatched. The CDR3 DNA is TGTGCCACCTGGGAAAGGTTGAATTATTATAAGAAACTCTTT. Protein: CATWERLNYYKKLF.

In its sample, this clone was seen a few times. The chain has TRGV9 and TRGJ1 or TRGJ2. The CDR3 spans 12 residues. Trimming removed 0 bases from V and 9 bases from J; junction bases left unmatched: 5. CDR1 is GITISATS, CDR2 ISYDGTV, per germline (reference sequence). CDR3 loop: CALWEVQGKKLF. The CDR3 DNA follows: TGTGCCTTGTGGGAGGTGCAGGGTAAGAAACTCTTT.

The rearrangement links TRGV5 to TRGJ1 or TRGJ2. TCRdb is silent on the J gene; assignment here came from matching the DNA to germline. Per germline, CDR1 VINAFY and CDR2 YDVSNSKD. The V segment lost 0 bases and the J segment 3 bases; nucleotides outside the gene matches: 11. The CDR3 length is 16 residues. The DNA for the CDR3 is TGTGCCACCTGGGACAGGCGGTCCCCTTTTTATTATAAGAAACTCTTT. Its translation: CATWDRRSPFYYKKLF.

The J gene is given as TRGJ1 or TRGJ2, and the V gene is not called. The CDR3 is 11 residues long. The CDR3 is CATWDIRERLF. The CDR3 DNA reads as TGTGCCACCTGGGACATCCGGGAGAGACTCTTT.

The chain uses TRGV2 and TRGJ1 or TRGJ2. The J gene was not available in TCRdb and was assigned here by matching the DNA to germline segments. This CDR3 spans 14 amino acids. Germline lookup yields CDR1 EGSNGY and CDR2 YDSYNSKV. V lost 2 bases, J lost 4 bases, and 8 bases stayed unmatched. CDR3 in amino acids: CATWDERGYYKKLF. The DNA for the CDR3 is TGTGCCACCTGGGACGAGCGGGGGTATTATAAGAAACTCTTT.

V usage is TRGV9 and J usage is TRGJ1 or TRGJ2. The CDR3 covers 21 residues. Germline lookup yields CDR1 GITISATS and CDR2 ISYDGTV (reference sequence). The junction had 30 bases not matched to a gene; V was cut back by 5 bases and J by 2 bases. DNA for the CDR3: TGTGCCTTGTGGGGAGCACCCCATCTTCAGGGATCCCTTCGTCATTATTATAAGAAACTCTTT. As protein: CALWGAPHLQGSLRHYYKKLF.

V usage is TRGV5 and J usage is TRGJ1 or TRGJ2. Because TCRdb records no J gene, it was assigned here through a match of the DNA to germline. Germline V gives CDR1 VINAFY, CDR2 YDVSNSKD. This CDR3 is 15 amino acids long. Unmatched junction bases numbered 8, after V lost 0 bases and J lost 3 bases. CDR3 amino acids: CATWDRRAGYYKKLF. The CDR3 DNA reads TGTGCCACCTGGGACAGGCGTGCGGGTTATTATAAGAAACTCTTT.

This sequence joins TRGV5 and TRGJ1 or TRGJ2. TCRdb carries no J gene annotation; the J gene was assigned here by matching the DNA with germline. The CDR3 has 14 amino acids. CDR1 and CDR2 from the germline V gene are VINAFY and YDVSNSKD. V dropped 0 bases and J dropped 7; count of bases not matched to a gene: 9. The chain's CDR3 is CATWDRRCWYKKLF. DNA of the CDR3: TGTGCCACCTGGGACAGGCGATGTTGGTATAAGAAACTCTTT.

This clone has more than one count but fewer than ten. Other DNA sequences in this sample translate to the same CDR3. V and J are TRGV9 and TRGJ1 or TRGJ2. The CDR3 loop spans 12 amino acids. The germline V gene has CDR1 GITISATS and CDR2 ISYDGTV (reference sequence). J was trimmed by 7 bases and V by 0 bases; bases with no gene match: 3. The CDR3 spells CALWEVLYKKLF. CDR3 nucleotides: TGTGCCTTGTGGGAGGTGCTGTATAAGAAACTCTTT.

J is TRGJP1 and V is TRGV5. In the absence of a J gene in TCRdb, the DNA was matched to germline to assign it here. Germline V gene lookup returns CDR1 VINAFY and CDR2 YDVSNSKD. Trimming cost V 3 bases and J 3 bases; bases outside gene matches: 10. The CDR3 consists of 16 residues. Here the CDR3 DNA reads TGTGCCACCTGGGACGAGAAATCCGCCACTGGTTGGTTCAAGATATTT. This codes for CATWDEKSATGWFKIF.

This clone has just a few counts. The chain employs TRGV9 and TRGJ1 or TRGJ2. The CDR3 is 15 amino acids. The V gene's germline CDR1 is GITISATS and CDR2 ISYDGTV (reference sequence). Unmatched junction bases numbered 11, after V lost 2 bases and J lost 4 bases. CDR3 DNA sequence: TGTGCCTTGTGGGAGGCCCCCCCCGGATATTATAAGAAACTCTTT. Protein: CALWEAPPGYYKKLF.

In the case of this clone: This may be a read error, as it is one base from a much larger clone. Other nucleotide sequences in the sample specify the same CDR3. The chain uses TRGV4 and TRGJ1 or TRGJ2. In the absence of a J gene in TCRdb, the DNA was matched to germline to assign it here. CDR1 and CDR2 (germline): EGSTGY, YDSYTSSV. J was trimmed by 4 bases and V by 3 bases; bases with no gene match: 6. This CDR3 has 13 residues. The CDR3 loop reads CATWDRRYYKKLF. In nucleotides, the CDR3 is TGTGCCACCTGGGATAGGCGGTATTATAAGAAACTCTTT.